The 11 T cell receptor beta chains below were found in one sample sequenced in a study of cytomegalovirus exposure and HLA in healthy donors. TCRdb keeps only in-frame clones here, not all; method: immunoSEQ multiplex PCR. This sample has 43,000 or so clones, with about 94% found just once. The sequencing sample was made of PBMCs. These receptor sequences come from a man between 18 and 35 years old in good health and CMV-seronegative.

In this sample, this clone turned up once. The chain carries TRBV2 and TRBJ1-4; no definite D call. V lost 5 bases to trimming and J lost 7 bases, with 11 bases between them. Germline CDR1 is SNHLY and CDR2 is FYNNEI. This CDR3 has 13 amino acids. CDR3 DNA sequence: TGTGCCAGCAGTCCCGACTTGGGTGAAAAACTGTTTTTT. Protein sequence: CASSPDLGEKLFF.

The rearrangement joins TRBV5-8 to TRBJ1-2; D not resolved. CDR3 length: 13 residues. Between the trimmed V and J ends, which lost 0 bases and 1 base, there was a span of 4 bases. From germline, CDR1 is SGHTS and CDR2 YDEGEE. CDR3 sequence: CASSLVGNYGYTF. CDR3 coding DNA: TGTGCCAGCAGCTTGGTCGGTAACTATGGCTACACCTTC.

The CDR3 DNA follows: TGTGCCAGCACCGACAGGACTAGCGGTCTTAATGAGCAGTTCTTC. Amino acids: CASTDRTSGLNEQFF. The gene calls are TRBV2 and TRBJ2-1; 10 nucleotides match TRBD2. This CDR3 is built from 15 residues. Trimming at V came to 7 bases and at J to 7 bases, leaving 10 bases not matched to a gene. Germline lookup yields CDR1 SNHLY and CDR2 FYNNEI.

This chain joins TRBV7-2 and TRBJ1-2, with D perhaps matching TRBD1 (5 bases). CDR3 size: 15 residues. Germline V gene sequence: CDR1 SGHTA, CDR2 FQGNSA. V gave up 5 bases and J gave up 4 bases, with 17 bases separating them. For the CDR3, the DNA is TGTGCCAGCAGCACCGGACACCAACCCGCCTATGGCTACACCTTC. Translated, it gives CASSTGHQPAYGYTF.

The V and J genes are TRBV18 and TRBJ1-1; TRBD1 is a possible D gene (5 bases). Trimming shortened V by 0 bases and J by 3 bases, and 5 bases separated the two germline ends. Germline lookup yields CDR1 KGHSH and CDR2 LQKENI. The CDR3 sequence is 13 residues long. The CDR3 spells CASSPPGDTEAFF. The CDR3 DNA sequence: TGTGCCAGCTCACCACCAGGGGACACTGAAGCTTTCTTT.

The genes are TRBV28 and TRBJ1-5; weak D call: TRBD1 (5 bases). V was clipped by 8 bases and J by 8 bases, with 19 bases between them. The germline V gene has CDR1 MDHEN and CDR2 SYDVKM. This CDR3 comprises 14 residues. CDR3 nucleotide sequence: TGTGCCAGCTTCCAGGGCGTGGGTGAGGAGCCCCAGCATTTT. Its protein is CASFQGVGEEPQHF.

Here the CDR3 reads CATSSGSHKDTQYF. The CDR3 bases are TGTGCCACCAGCAGCGGGAGCCATAAAGATACGCAGTATTTT. The chain is built from TRBV15 and TRBJ2-3; D is possibly TRBD2 (6 bases). The germline V gene encodes CDR1 LNHNV and CDR2 YYDKDF (reference sequence). The CDR3 covers 14 residues. Trimming removed 3 bases at V and 5 bases at J, with 12 bases between.

The gene calls are TRBV28 and TRBJ1-3; possibly TRBD1 for D (6 bases). Germline V lookup: CDR1 MDHEN, CDR2 SYDVKM. This CDR3 comprises 16 residues. Trimming took off 9 bases at V and 0 bases at J, with 18 bases between the two ends. CDR3 sequence reads: CASSLPGGPSGNTIYF. DNA for the CDR3: TGTGCCAGTTCCCTCCCGGGGGGCCCCTCTGGAAACACCATATATTTT.

The chain links TRBV18 to TRBJ2-2, with 7 bases aligning to TRBD1. V was clipped by 0 bases and J by 0 bases; unmatched bases: 22. The CDR3 spans 23 residues. Germline values: CDR1 KGHSH, CDR2 LQKENI. The CDR3 DNA is TGTGCCAGCTCACCACCGTGGGGACAGCCAACCAGCGGTAGAAGCGCGAACACCGGGGAGCTGTTTTTT. Translating it yields CASSPPWGQPTSGRSANTGELFF.

The chain recombines TRBV2 with TRBJ1-6, with D possibly being TRBD1 (5 bases). The germline CDR1 and CDR2 sequences are SNHLY and FYNNEI. The CDR3 is 14 residues long. The germline V and J ends were trimmed by 7 bases and 5 bases, with 12 bases remaining between them. The CDR3 DNA reads TGTGCCAGCATGTACGCAGGGAATAATTCACCCCTCCACTTT. It specifies CASMYAGNNSPLHF.

This sequence joins TRBV19 and TRBJ1-5; TRBD1 is a possible D gene (5 bases). V was clipped by 9 bases and J by 3 bases, with 15 bases between them. Looked up from germline, CDR1 is LNHDA and CDR2 is SQIVND (reference sequence). The CDR3 loop spans 14 amino acids. The CDR3 DNA sequence: TGTGCCAGCTCAGTCGGCAGGGACAATCAGCCCCAGCATTTT. Protein product: CASSVGRDNQPQHF. Complete variable domain (other parts from reference TRBV19 and TRBJ1-5): DGGITQSPKYLFRKEGQNVTLSCEQNLNHDAMYWYRQDPGQGLRLIYYSQIVNDFQKGDIAEGYSVSREKKESFPLTVTSAQKNPTAFYLCASSVGRDNQPQHFGDGTRLSIL.